This T cell receptor (beta chain) was documented in a study of T cells in Graves' hyperthyroidism and ophthalmopathy. Individuals with ophthalmopathy presented a Clinical Activity Score of at least 3, a NOSPECS grade of at least 4 and a duration under 3 months. At least ten counts were recorded for this clonotype. Amplification of TCR beta CDR3 regions used RNA as the template. HTBI primers drove first-round RT-PCR of the TCR CDR3. One entry per CDR3 protein, called by TCRdb with MiXCR from the multiplex PCR reads. The data hold 640,000 or so distinct CDR3 sequences, with 14% to 15% observed a single time. This CDR3 is built from 13 residues. The V end lost 4 bases, the J end lost 6 bases, and 12 bases lay between the germline ends. Germline CDR1 is SEHNR and CDR2 is FQNEAQ (reference sequence).

J is TRBJ1-2 and V is TRBV7-9; D unresolved. The sequence was collected from a woman aged 40 to 49 with Graves' ophthalmopathy. The sample consisted of blood. The CDR3 DNA reads as TGTGCCAGCAGCTCAGACGTCGGCGATGGCTACACCTTC. Translation gives CASSSDVGDGYTF.